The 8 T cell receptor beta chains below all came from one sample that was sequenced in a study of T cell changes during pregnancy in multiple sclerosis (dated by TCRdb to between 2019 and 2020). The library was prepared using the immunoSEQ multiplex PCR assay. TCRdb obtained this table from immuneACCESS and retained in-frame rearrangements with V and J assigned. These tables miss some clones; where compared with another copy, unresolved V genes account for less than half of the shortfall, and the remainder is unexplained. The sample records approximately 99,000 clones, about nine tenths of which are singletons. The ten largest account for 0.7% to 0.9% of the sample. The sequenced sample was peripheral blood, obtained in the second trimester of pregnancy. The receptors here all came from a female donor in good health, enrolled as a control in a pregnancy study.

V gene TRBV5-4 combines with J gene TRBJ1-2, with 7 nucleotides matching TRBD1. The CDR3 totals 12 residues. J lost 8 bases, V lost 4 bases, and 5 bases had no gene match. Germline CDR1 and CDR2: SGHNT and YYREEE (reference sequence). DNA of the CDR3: TGTGCCAGCAGCCGGGACAGAAGGGGCTACACCTTC. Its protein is CASSRDRRGYTF.

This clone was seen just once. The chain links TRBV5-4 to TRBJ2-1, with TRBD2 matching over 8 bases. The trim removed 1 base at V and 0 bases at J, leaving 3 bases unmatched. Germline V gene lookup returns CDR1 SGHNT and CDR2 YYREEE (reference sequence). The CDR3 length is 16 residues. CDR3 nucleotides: TGTGCCAGCAGCTTGTTAGCGGGAATCTCCTACAATGAGCAGTTCTTC. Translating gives CASSLLAGISYNEQFF.

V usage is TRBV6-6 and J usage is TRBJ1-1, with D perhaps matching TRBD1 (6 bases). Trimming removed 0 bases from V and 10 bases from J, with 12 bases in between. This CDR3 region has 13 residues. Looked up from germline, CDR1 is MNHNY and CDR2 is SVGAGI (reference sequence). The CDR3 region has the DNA TGTGCCAGCAGTTACTCCGGGGGGCAGGGAGCTTTCTTT. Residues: CASSYSGGQGAFF.

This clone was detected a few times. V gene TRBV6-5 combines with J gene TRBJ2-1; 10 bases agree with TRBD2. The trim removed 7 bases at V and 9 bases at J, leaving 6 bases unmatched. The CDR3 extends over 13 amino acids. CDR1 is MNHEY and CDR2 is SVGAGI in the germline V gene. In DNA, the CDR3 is TGTGCCAGCAAGGGGACTAGCGCATTTGAGCAGTTCTTC. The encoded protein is CASKGTSAFEQFF.

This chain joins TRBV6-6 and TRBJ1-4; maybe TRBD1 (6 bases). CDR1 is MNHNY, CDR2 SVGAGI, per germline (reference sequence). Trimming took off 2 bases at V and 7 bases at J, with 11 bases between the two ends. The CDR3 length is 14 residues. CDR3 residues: CASSYSFRGEKLFF. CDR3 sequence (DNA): TGTGCCAGCAGTTACAGTTTCAGGGGTGAAAAACTGTTTTTT.

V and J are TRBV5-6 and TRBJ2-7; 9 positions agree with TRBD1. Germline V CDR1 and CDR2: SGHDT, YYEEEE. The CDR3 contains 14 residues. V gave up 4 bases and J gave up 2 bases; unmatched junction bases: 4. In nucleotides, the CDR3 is TGTGCCAGCAGCAAACAGGGGGCTGCCTACGAGCAGTACTTC. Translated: CASSKQGAAYEQYF.

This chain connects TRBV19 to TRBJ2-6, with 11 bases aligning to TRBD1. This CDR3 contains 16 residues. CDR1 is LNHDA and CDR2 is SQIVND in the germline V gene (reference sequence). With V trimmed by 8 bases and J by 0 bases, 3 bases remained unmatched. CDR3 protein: CASPGTGGSGANVLTF. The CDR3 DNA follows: TGTGCCAGTCCAGGGACAGGGGGCTCTGGGGCCAACGTCCTGACTTTC.

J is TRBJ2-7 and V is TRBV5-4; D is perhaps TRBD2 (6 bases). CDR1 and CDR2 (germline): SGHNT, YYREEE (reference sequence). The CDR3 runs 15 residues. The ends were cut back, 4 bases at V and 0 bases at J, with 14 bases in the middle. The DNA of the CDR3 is TGTGCCAGCAGCAGAGGAGGGGCCAACTCCTACGAGCAGTACTTC. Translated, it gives CASSRGGANSYEQYF.